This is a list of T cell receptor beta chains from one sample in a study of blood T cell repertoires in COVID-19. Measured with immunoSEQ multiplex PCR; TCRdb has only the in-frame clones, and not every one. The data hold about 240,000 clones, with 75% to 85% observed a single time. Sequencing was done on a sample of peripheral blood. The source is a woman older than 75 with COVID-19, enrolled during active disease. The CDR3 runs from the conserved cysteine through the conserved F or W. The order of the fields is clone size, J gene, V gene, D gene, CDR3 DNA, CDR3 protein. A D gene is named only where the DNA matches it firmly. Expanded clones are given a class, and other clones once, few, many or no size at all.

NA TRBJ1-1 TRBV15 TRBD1 TGTGCCACCAGCAGATCCGGGACAGGTTGGGGACGCGCTTTCTTT CATSRSGTGWGRAFF
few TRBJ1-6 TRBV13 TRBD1 TGTGCCAGCAGCTCCGGACAGGGGGCTCTTAATTCACCCCTCCACTTT CASSSGQGALNSPLHF
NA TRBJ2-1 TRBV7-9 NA TGTGCCAGCAGCTCCGGTAAATTCGGGACATACAATGAGCAGTTCTTC CASSSGKFGTYNEQFF
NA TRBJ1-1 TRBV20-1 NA TGCAGTGTAGGAGGAGTTGAAGCTTTCTTT CSVGGVEAFF
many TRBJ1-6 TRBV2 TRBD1 TGTGCCAGCAGTGATCCAGGGACAGAGCTTCACTTT CASSDPGTELHF
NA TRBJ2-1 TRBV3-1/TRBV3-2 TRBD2 TGTGCCAGCATGACTAGCGGGAGCCTCCTCGTGTTCTTC CASMTSGSLLVFF
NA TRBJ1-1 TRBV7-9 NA TGTGCCAGCAGCTCCCAAACAGGGAACACTGAAGCTTTCTTT CASSSQTGNTEAFF
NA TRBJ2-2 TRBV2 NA TGTGCCAGCAGGTTGAGTGGGCTGGTCGGGGAGCTGTTTTTT CASRLSGLVGELFF
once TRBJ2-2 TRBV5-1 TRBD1 TGCGCCAGCAGCTCACAGGGGGTCGGGGAGCTGTTTTTT CASSSQGVGELFF
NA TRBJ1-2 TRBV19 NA TGTGCCAGTAGTATAGATTTCAATCCAGGGAAGTATGGCTACACCTTC CASSIDFNPGKYGYTF
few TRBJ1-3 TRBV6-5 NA TGTGCCAGCAGTTACGGGGGGGATGGAAACACCATATATTTT CASSYGGDGNTIYF
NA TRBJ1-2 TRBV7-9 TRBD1 TGTGCCAGCAGCGGCGGACAGGGTATAGGTGGCTACACCTTC CASSGGQGIGGYTF
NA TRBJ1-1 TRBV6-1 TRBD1 TGTGCCAGCAGTGAAGACAGGGGGGAAGCTTTCTTT CASSEDRGEAFF
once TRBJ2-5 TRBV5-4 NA TGTGCCAGCAGCTTGAAAACAATAATGGGCAGGGAGACCCAGTACTTC CASSLKTIMGRETQYF
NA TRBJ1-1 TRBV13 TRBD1 TGTGCCAGCAGCCGACGCGACAGGGGGCCTTTATGGGAAGCTTTCTTT CASSRRDRGPLWEAFF
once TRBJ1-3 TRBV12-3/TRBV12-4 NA TGTGCCGTCGAGGGTAGAAACACCATATATTTT CAVEGRNTIYF
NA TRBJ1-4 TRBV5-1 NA TGCGCCAGCAGCCGATCAGGGGACGGAGAAAAACTGTTTTTT CASSRSGDGEKLFF
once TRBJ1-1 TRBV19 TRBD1 TGTGCCAGTACAGGGGGCCTCACTGAAGCTTTCTTT CASTGGLTEAFF
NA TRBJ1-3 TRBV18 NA TGTGCCAGCTCACCAGGGGGGATCGGAAACACCATATATTTT CASSPGGIGNTIYF
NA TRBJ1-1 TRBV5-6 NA TGTGCCAGCAGCCCCAAATCCACTGAAGCTTTCTTT CASSPKSTEAFF
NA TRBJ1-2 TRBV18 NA TGTGCCAGCTCACCCGTGGACAGCCCCTATGGCTACACCTTC CASSPVDSPYGYTF
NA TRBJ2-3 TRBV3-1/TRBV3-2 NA TGTGCCAGCACCCGGGGTGGAGAGACCACAGATACGCAGTATTTT CASTRGGETTDTQYF
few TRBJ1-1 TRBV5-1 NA TGCGCCAGCAGCTCGGGGACTCTAAGGGAAGCTTTCTTT CASSSGTLREAFF
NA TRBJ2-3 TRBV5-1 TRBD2 TGCGCCAGCAGCTTGGTACTAGCGGGAGGGCCAAGTTCCGCAGATACGCAGTATTTT CASSLVLAGGPSSADTQYF
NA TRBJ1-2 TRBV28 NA TGTGCCAGCAGTTCCGGGGGTTATGGCTACACCTTC CASSSGGYGYTF
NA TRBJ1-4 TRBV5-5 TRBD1 TGTGCCAGCAGTTTCACTTCGGGCAGGGGGAATGAAAAACTGTTTTTT CASSFTSGRGNEKLFF
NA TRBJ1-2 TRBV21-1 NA TGTGCCAGCAGCACTCGAGGGGGACCGGTATACGGCTACACCTTC CASSTRGGPVYGYTF
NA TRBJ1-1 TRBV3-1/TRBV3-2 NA TGTGCCAGCAGCCATGGACAGACCCCTGGGGCTTTCTTT CASSHGQTPGAFF
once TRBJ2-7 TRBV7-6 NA TGTGCCAGCAGCTTAGTCGCCGGCTACGAGCAGTACTTC CASSLVAGYEQYF
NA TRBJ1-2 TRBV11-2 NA TGTGCCAGCAGCCGACAGAGCTACTATGGCTACACCTTC CASSRQSYYGYTF
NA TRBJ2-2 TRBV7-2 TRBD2 TGTGCCAGCACCCGAACTAGCGGGAACACCGGGGAGCTGTTTTTT CASTRTSGNTGELFF
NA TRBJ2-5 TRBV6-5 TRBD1 TGTGCCAGCAGTCGACAGGGGAGGGAGACCCAGTACTTC CASSRQGRETQYF
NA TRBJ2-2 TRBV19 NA TGTGCCAGTCACAAGCAGGCGGGGAACACCGGGGAGCTGTTTTTT CASHKQAGNTGELFF
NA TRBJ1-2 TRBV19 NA TGTGCCAGTAGGATGGGCGGGCAATTCTATGGCTACACCTTC CASRMGGQFYGYTF
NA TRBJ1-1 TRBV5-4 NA TGTGCCAGCAGCCCTCGGACAGTTAGTCGCACTGAAGCTTTCTTT CASSPRTVSRTEAFF
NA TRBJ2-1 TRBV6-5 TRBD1 TGTGCCAGCAGTTACAGGACAGGACTCTACAATGAGCAGTTCTTC CASSYRTGLYNEQFF
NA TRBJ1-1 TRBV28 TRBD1 TGTGCCAGCAGTACCGGGACAGGTTACACTGAAGCTTTCTTT CASSTGTGYTEAFF
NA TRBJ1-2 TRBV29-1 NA TGCAGCGTTAGGGGCACGGGGGGCACCAACTATGGCTACACCTTC CSVRGTGGTNYGYTF
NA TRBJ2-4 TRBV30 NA TGTGCCTGGAGAGATGACAGGATGGACATTCAGTACTTC CAWRDDRMDIQYF
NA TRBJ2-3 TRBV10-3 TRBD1 TGTGCCATCAGTGAGTCGGGGACAGGTGACTCTAGCACAGATACGCAGTATTTT CAISESGTGDSSTDTQYF
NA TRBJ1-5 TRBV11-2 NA TGTGCCAGCAGCATCACAGGGAATCAGCCCCAGCATTTT CASSITGNQPQHF
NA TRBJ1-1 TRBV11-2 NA TGTGCCAGCAGCTTAAGGAGGGTGAACACTGAAGCTTTCTTT CASSLRRVNTEAFF
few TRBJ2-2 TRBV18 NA TGTGCCAGCTCACCAAGTAGCGCACAGTCGAACACCGGGGAGCTGTTTTTT CASSPSSAQSNTGELFF
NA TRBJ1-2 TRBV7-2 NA TGTGCCAGCAGTCACAGCCCGGAGGGCTATGGCTACACCTTC CASSHSPEGYGYTF
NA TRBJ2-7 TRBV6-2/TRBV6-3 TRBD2 TGTGCCAGCAGTTTGACTAGCGGGAGGGCCGAGCAGTACTTC CASSLTSGRAEQYF
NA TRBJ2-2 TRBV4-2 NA TGTGCCAGCAAAGACAGGACCGGGGAGCTGTTTTTT CASKDRTGELFF
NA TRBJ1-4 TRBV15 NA TGTGCCACCAGCAGAATAACAGGAACAACTAATGAAAAACTGTTTTTT CATSRITGTTNEKLFF
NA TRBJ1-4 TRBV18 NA TGTGCCAGCTCACCACAATTACAGGGCTTCGAGGATGAAAAACTGTTTTTT CASSPQLQGFEDEKLFF
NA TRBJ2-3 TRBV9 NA TGTGCCAGCAGCGTCCGAGGAGGGGACCACACAGATACGCAGTATTTT CASSVRGGDHTDTQYF
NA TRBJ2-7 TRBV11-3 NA TGTGCCAGCAGCTTAGGACAGTTCTACGAGCAGTACTTC CASSLGQFYEQYF
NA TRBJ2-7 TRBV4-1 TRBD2 TGCGCCAGCAGCCAAGAGTTGGGCAGGGCGGGGGGTTACGAGCAGTACTTC CASSQELGRAGGYEQYF
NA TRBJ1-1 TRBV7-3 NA TGTGCCAGCAGCTTAACATGGGCCACTGAAGCTTTCTTT CASSLTWATEAFF
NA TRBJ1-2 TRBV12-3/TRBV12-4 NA TGTGCCAGCAGGAGTGGGCCCTATGGCTACACCTTC CASRSGPYGYTF
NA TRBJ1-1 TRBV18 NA TGTGCCAGCTCACCTACAGGGCGGGCGATGAACACTGAAGCTTTCTTT CASSPTGRAMNTEAFF
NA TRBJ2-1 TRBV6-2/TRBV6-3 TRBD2 TGTGCCAGCAGTCCCCGGGGTAGCGGGAGTGTTTTAGAGCAGTTCTTC CASSPRGSGSVLEQFF
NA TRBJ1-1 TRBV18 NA TGTGCCAGCTCACCCTTGGACACGGGGAACACTGAAGCTTTCTTT CASSPLDTGNTEAFF
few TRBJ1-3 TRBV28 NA TGTGCCAGCACCCTACGAAGCTCTGGAAACACCATATATTTT CASTLRSSGNTIYF
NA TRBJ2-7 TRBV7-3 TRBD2 TGTGCCAGCAGCTTATCTCCGACTAGCGGGAACTACGAGCAGTACTTC CASSLSPTSGNYEQYF
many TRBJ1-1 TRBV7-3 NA TGTGCCAGCAGCTTAAAGGGGATGAACACTGAAGCTTTCTTT CASSLKGMNTEAFF
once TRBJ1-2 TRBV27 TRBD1 TGTGCCAGCAGGGACAGGGTTGGGGGCGGCTACACCTTC CASRDRVGGGYTF